These T cell receptor beta chains were read from a single sample in a study of blood T cell repertoires in COVID-19. TCRdb's copy holds only in-frame clones and misses some; the assay was immunoSEQ multiplex PCR. Here the sample spans about 44,000 clones, approximately 90% being singletons. Sample: peripheral blood. The receptors were sampled from an elderly woman in a cohort sampled during active or convalescent COVID-19. Each CDR3 is given with its conserved first and last residue. Rows may omit the clone size; those that give it use once, few, many or a size class.

V: TRBV9
size: .
J: TRBJ2-3
CDR3: CASSVARGTDTQYF

V: TRBV9
size: .
J: TRBJ2-5
CDR3: CASSPRGQGAIETQYF

V: TRBV12-3/TRBV12-4
size: .
J: TRBJ1-3
CDR3: CASSLYDTIYF

V: TRBV3-1/TRBV3-2
size: .
J: TRBJ2-1
CDR3: CASSQGGGGGFSEQFF

V: TRBV18
size: .
J: TRBJ1-3
CDR3: CASSPSSSGNTIYF

V: TRBV5-1
size: .
J: TRBJ2-4
CDR3: CASSLGPTLAKNIQYF

V: TRBV5-1
size: .
J: TRBJ1-2
CDR3: CASSRRGTGGYTF

V: TRBV4-1
size: .
J: TRBJ2-2
CDR3: CASSKAPRGSTGELFF

V: TRBV2
size: .
J: TRBJ2-3
CDR3: CASSGGLAGVLGDTQYF

V: TRBV6-2/TRBV6-3
size: .
J: TRBJ2-1
CDR3: CASSYSESSYNEQFF

V: TRBV3-1/TRBV3-2
size: once
J: TRBJ2-1
CDR3: CASSQAGQEHFF

V: TRBV4-1
size: .
J: TRBJ1-2
CDR3: CASSQETGNYGYTF

V: TRBV5-4
size: .
J: TRBJ2-5
CDR3: CASSKTSGGRGETQYF

V: TRBV10-3
size: .
J: TRBJ1-4
CDR3: CAIRGTGPSEKLFF

V: TRBV5-6
size: .
J: TRBJ2-3
CDR3: CASSLGGRTSTDTQYF

V: TRBV5-8
size: .
J: TRBJ2-6
CDR3: CASSLAGANVLTF

V: TRBV2
size: .
J: TRBJ1-3
CDR3: CASSETGSNSGNTIYF

V: TRBV6-2/TRBV6-3
size: .
J: TRBJ2-5
CDR3: CASSYPSGRVQETQYF

V: TRBV6-6
size: .
J: TRBJ2-7
CDR3: CASSYSWGGRPGEQYF

V: TRBV7-9
size: few
J: TRBJ2-2
CDR3: CASSFSASFPTGELFF

V: TRBV5-1
size: few
J: TRBJ1-6
CDR3: CASSPGQGVHNSPLHF

V: TRBV2
size: .
J: TRBJ1-1
CDR3: CASSELGQGALTFF

V: TRBV18
size: .
J: TRBJ1-1
CDR3: CASSQDRVNAFF

V: TRBV6-2/TRBV6-3
size: .
J: TRBJ1-5
CDR3: CASTPVGALGQPQHF

V: TRBV5-1
size: .
J: TRBJ2-3
CDR3: CASSLPGGPSTDTQYF

V: TRBV4-2
size: .
J: TRBJ2-1
CDR3: CASSLGLADYNEQFF

V: TRBV10-2
size: .
J: TRBJ2-5
CDR3: CASSEMRGRLETQYF